This T cell receptor (beta chain) stems from a study of T cell changes during pregnancy in multiple sclerosis. Assay: immunoSEQ multiplex PCR; the TCRdb copy retains only in-frame clones and omits some. The sample has tens of thousands of clones; about nine tenths are singletons. The V gene's germline CDR1 is SGHDT and CDR2 YYEEEE. Trimming pared 2 bases from V and 7 bases from J, leaving 10 bases between. This CDR3 has 13 residues. The chain couples TRBV5-6 to TRBJ2-1; possible D gene TRBD1, 6 bases. The sequence came from a female donor with multiple sclerosis, enrolled in a pregnancy study. Sample: peripheral blood, taken in the third trimester of pregnancy. CDR3 nucleotide sequence: TGTGCCAGCAGCTTAATGGGGGCTAATGAGCAGTTCTTC. It is translated as CASSLMGANEQFF. The variable domain in full, with the rest retrieved from reference TRBV5-6 and TRBJ2-1, is DAGVTQSPTHLIKTRGQQVTLRCSPKSGHDTVSWYQQALGQGPQFIFQYYEEEERQRGNFPDRFSGHQFPNYSSELNVNALLLGDSALYLCASSLMGANEQFFGPGTRLTVL.